This T cell receptor (beta chain) stems from a study of blood T cell repertoires in COVID-19. This CDR3 contains 18 residues. The germline CDR1 and CDR2 sequences are GTSNPN and SVGIG (reference sequence). J gave up 0 bases and V 3 bases, and 10 bases lay outside the gene matches. Sequenced by immunoSEQ multiplex PCR; TCRdb stores in-frame clones only, minus some. The table lists roughly 68,000 clones, approximately 86% of them singletons. The sequencing input was peripheral blood. This clonotype was sampled from an elderly man with active COVID-19. The chain combines TRBV30 with TRBJ2-1; the match to TRBD2 covers 11 bases. CDR3 nucleotides: TGTGCCTGGAGGCAAGGGACTAGCGGACCCAGCTCCTACAATGAGCAGTTCTTC. It codes for CAWRQGTSGPSSYNEQFF. The full variable domain, in which reference TRBV30 and TRBJ2-1 provide the parts outside the CDR3, is SQTIHQWPATLVQPVGSPLSLECTVEGTSNPNLYWYRQAAGRGLQLLFYSVGIGQISSEVPQNLSASRPQDRQFILSSKKLLLSDSGFYLCAWRQGTSGPSSYNEQFFGPGTRLTVL.